Listed here are 20 T cell receptor beta chains from one sample, sequenced in a study of blood T cell repertoires in COVID-19. Profiling relied on immunoSEQ multiplex PCR, and the TCRdb table lists in-frame clones only, not all of them. The data hold 200,000 or so clones, with 85% observed a single time. The sequenced material came from peripheral blood. The source of these receptors is a man in his forties or fifties who had recovered from COVID-19.

The chain combines TRBV5-1 with TRBJ2-3, with TRBD2 matching 8 bases. Germline CDR1 and CDR2: SGHRS and YFSETQ. This CDR3 is built from 16 residues. The V gene end was trimmed by 2 bases and the J gene end by 3 bases; junction bases not matched to a gene: 8. The CDR3 loop is CASSLITGGRTDTQYF. CDR3 coding DNA: TGCGCCAGCAGCTTAATAACGGGAGGGCGGACAGATACGCAGTATTTT. The whole variable domain, remainder taken from reference TRBV5-1 and TRBJ2-3, is KAGVTQTPRYLIKTRGQQVTLSCSPISGHRSVSWYQQTPGQGLQFLFEYFSETQRNKGNFPGRFSGRQFSNSRSEMNVSTLELGDSALYLCASSLITGGRTDTQYFGPGTRLTVL.

The chain has TRBV5-5 and TRBJ2-5; D is uncertain. The germline V and J ends were trimmed by 2 bases and 5 bases, with 13 bases remaining between them. CDR1 is SGHKS, CDR2 YYEKEE, per germline (reference sequence). The CDR3 contains 14 residues. CDR3 amino acids: CASSLTAVGETQYF. CDR3 nucleotides: TGTGCCAGCAGCTTAACTGCGGTTGGGGAGACCCAGTACTTC.

The chain recombines TRBV28 with TRBJ1-3, with D possibly TRBD1 on 5 matching bases. The CDR3 loop spans 15 amino acids. Germline CDR1 and CDR2: MDHEN and SYDVKM. V lost 3 bases and J lost 7, with 16 bases in between. CDR3: CASSFQTAKGNTIYF. The CDR3 nucleotides are TGTGCCAGCAGTTTTCAAACCGCTAAGGGGAACACCATATATTTT.

This clone was seen only once. The chain links TRBV5-1 to TRBJ1-1, with D possibly being TRBD1 (5 bases). This CDR3 has 16 residues. Looked up from germline, CDR1 is SGHRS and CDR2 is YFSETQ. V dropped 0 bases and J dropped 0 bases, with 12 bases sitting between them. The CDR3 is CASSLDRPPLNTEAFF. CDR3 nucleotides: TGCGCCAGCAGCTTGGACAGGCCCCCTCTGAACACTGAAGCTTTCTTT. The whole variable domain, filled in from reference TRBV5-1 and TRBJ1-1, reads KAGVTQTPRYLIKTRGQQVTLSCSPISGHRSVSWYQQTPGQGLQFLFEYFSETQRNKGNFPGRFSGRQFSNSRSEMNVSTLELGDSALYLCASSLDRPPLNTEAFFGQGTRLTVV.

The J gene is TRBJ2-5, the V gene TRBV29-1; maybe TRBD1 (6 bases). The CDR3 spans 15 residues. V shed 2 bases and J shed 5 bases, with 18 bases lying between them. Germline loops: CDR1 SQVTM, CDR2 ANQGSEA. The CDR3 DNA reads TGCAGCGTTGAATTGCTCAGGGGAACCAGGGAGACCCAGTACTTC. Translation: CSVELLRGTRETQYF.

The rearrangement links TRBV29-1 to TRBJ2-7; D is unresolved. V was trimmed by 4 bases and J by 3 bases, leaving 7 bases between them. The CDR3 loop spans 11 amino acids. Germline CDR1 is SQVTM and CDR2 is ANQGSEA. CDR3 protein: CSVGHHYEQYF. The DNA for the CDR3 is TGCAGCGTTGGACACCACTACGAGCAGTACTTC.

The V call is TRBV28, the J call TRBJ1-4, with D possibly being TRBD1 (5 bases). Germline assignment: CDR1 MDHEN and CDR2 SYDVKM. Trimming removed 4 bases from V and 4 bases from J, with 16 bases in between. The CDR3 totals 16 residues. In nucleotides, the CDR3 is TGTGCCAGCAGTTCCTCGGGGGGACGGAGTAATGAAAAACTGTTTTTT. This encodes CASSSSGGRSNEKLFF.

CDR3 loop: CASSLDFYTGELFF. The CDR3 nucleotides read TGCGCCAGCAGCTTGGACTTTTACACCGGGGAGCTGTTTTTT. V gene TRBV5-1 combines with J gene TRBJ2-2, with unresolved D. Trimming stripped 0 bases from V and 3 bases from J, with 6 bases between. This CDR3 is built from 14 residues. Per the germline V gene, CDR1 is SGHRS and CDR2 is YFSETQ.

Turning to this clone: A read error may account for a junction end that differs from germline. The chain links TRBV27 to TRBJ2-1; 9 positions agree with TRBD2. The CDR3 contains 13 residues. Germline V lookup: CDR1 MNHEY, CDR2 SMNVEV (reference sequence). The CDR3 region is CASRPTGRGGTLF. CDR3 in DNA: TGTGCCAGCCGCCCGACGGGGCGGGGGGGAACGCTCTTC.

The chain joins TRBV27 to TRBJ2-7, with D possibly TRBD1 on 5 matching bases. CDR3 length: 13 amino acids. Germline CDR1 MNHEY, CDR2 SMNVEV (reference sequence). The V gene lost 2 bases and the J gene lost 6 bases, with 11 bases spanning the gap. The CDR3 DNA sequence: TGTGCCAGCAGTTTAGGGGCGTCGGGCGAGCAGTACTTC. It specifies CASSLGASGEQYF.

The genes are TRBV30 and TRBJ2-2; no clear D gene. Germline CDR1 reads GTSNPN; CDR2 reads SVGIG (reference sequence). V was cut by 5 bases and J by 2 bases, with 12 bases left in between. The CDR3 runs to 14 residues. The CDR3, as DNA: TGTGCCTGGGCCAGGTTCCTTAACACCGGGGAGCTGTTTTTT. Encoded protein: CAWARFLNTGELFF.

The rearrangement joins TRBV7-6 to TRBJ2-5; 8 nucleotides align to TRBD2. This CDR3 comprises 17 residues. V was pared by 5 bases and J by 0 bases, with 11 bases of the junction left unmatched. The germline V gene encodes CDR1 SGHVS and CDR2 FNYEAQ. CDR3 protein: CASSPSHLAGNQETQYF. The CDR3 coding sequence is TGTGCCAGCAGCCCTTCCCACCTAGCGGGCAACCAAGAGACCCAGTACTTC.

The chain links TRBV27 to TRBJ1-1; 10 bases line up with TRBD1. J was trimmed by 5 bases and V by 5 bases; bases with no gene match: 5. Germline V CDR1 and CDR2: MNHEY, SMNVEV (reference sequence). This CDR3 comprises 14 residues. CDR3 bases: TGTGCCAGCAGTCAACGACAGGGGGCGACTGAAGCTTTCTTT. This translates into CASSQRQGATEAFF.

The chain employs TRBV12-3 or TRBV12-4 and TRBJ2-7; D ambiguous. The V and J ends lost 7 bases and 5 bases respectively, with 12 bases between them. The CDR3 is 12 amino acids. CDR3 bases: TGTGCCAGCACCTCCTACGGAGACGAGCAGTACTTC. This codes for CASTSYGDEQYF.

This clone was recorded only once. This chain joins TRBV3-1 (or the pseudogene TRBV3-2) and TRBJ2-5; no clear D. The J call could be wrong; TRBJ2-7 is a better fit for the DNA end. Germline V gives CDR1 LGHDT, CDR2 YNNKEL (reference sequence). The CDR3 has 11 amino acids. CDR3 region: CASSLPYEQYF. CDR3 in DNA: TGTGCCAGCAGCCTGCCCTACGAGCAGTACTTC.

The chain couples TRBV19 to TRBJ1-1, with D unresolved. V lost 2 bases, J lost 0 bases, and 10 bases lay in between. This CDR3 is built from 15 residues. The germline V gene encodes CDR1 LNHDA and CDR2 SQIVND (reference sequence). The DNA of the CDR3 is TGTGCCAGTAGTATATCTCGGAGAATGAACACTGAAGCTTTCTTT. Its translation is CASSISRRMNTEAFF.

The CDR3 nucleotides are TGTGCCAGCTCACCATCTCTAGCGGGAGTGAGCGAGCAGTACTTC. Translated, it gives CASSPSLAGVSEQYF. The J gene is TRBJ2-7, the V gene TRBV18; TRBD2 agrees at 10 bases. This CDR3 spans 15 amino acids. With 2 bases clipped from V and 6 bases from J, the junction kept 7 bases outside the gene matches. Germline-derived CDR1 and CDR2 are KGHSH and LQKENI.

In DNA form, the CDR3 reads TGTGCCTGGAGTGTACTAGGACGGGGTAGCACAGATACGCAGTATTTT. Residues: CAWSVLGRGSTDTQYF. The V call is TRBV30, the J call TRBJ2-3; D may be TRBD2 (5 bases). This CDR3 comprises 16 residues. Germline CDR1 and CDR2: GTSNPN and SVGIG (reference sequence). V lost 0 bases and J lost 0, with 13 bases in between.

This clone has a handful of counts. The chain employs TRBV28 and TRBJ1-3; TRBD1 agrees at 9 bases. The CDR3 totals 16 residues. The V segment lost 4 bases and the J segment 6 bases; nucleotides outside the gene matches: 10. CDR1 and CDR2 (germline): MDHEN, SYDVKM. The CDR3 region has the DNA TGTGCCAGCAGTTCATCGCCGGGACAGGGTAAAAACACCATATATTTT. Translation gives CASSSSPGQGKNTIYF. Together with reference TRBV28 and TRBJ1-3, the CDR3 gives the full variable domain: DVKVTQSSRYLVKRTGEKVFLECVQDMDHENMFWYRQDPGLGLRLIYFSYDVKMKEKGDIPEGYSVSREKKERFSLILESASTNQTSMYLCASSSSPGQGKNTIYFGEGSWLTVV.

CDR3 nucleotide sequence: TGCAGCGTTGAACTCGGACTAGCGGGCGATGAGCAGTTCTTC. Protein sequence: CSVELGLAGDEQFF. The genes are TRBV29-1 and TRBJ2-1, with 11 positions matching TRBD2. In germline, CDR1 is SQVTM, CDR2 ANQGSEA. CDR3 length: 14 amino acids. With V trimmed by 2 bases and J by 8 bases, 5 bases remained unmatched.